Each of the 25 T cell receptor beta chains below was sequenced from the same sample in a study of blood T cell repertoires in COVID-19. Sequencing used immunoSEQ multiplex PCR; TCRdb keeps in-frame clones, though not all of them. Among 300,000 or so clones, around 86% were seen once, and the ten largest hold about 4%. Input material: PBMCs or T cells enriched from blood (not recorded which). The receptor set was obtained from a woman aged 40 to 50 with acute COVID-19.

The V and J genes are TRBV11-3 and TRBJ2-4; 10 nucleotides align to TRBD1. The CDR3 sequence is 18 residues long. The V and J ends lost 0 bases and 3 bases, in that order; junction bases with no gene match: 8. Germline V lookup: CDR1 SGHNT, CDR2 YENEEA. The DNA for the CDR3 is TGTGCCAGCAGCTTAGAAGGAGGGACAGGGGCGTACAAAAACATTCAGTACTTC. This translates into CASSLEGGTGAYKNIQYF.

The genes are TRBV12-2 and TRBJ1-4; TRBD1 was called by the table and not checked on the DNA. TRBV12-2 counts as a pseudogene. The CDR3 consists of 17 residues. CDR3 DNA sequence: TGTGCAAGTCGCGGCTACAGGGCAAATGCAACTAATGAAAAACTGTTTTTT. Amino acid sequence: CASRGYRANATNEKLFF.

The chain recombines TRBV2 with TRBJ1-2, with a weak D call TRBD1 (6 bases). CDR1 is SNHLY, CDR2 FYNNEI, per germline. The CDR3 totals 15 residues. Trimming left V 5 bases short and J 0 bases short, with 13 bases between. As DNA, the CDR3 is TGTGCCAGCAGTTTATCGGCAGGGGCTAACTATGGCTACACCTTC. Translated: CASSLSAGANYGYTF. Combining the CDR3 with reference TRBV2 and TRBJ1-2 gives the whole variable domain EPEVTQTPSHQVTQMGQEVILRCVPISNHLYFYWYRQILGQKVEFLVSFYNNEISEKSEIFDDQFSVERPDGSNFTLKIRSTKLEDSAMYFCASSLSAGANYGYTFGSGTRLTVV.

This rearrangement joins TRBV7-2 to TRBJ2-1; 11 bases are shared with TRBD1. The CDR3 totals 16 residues. Germline V gives CDR1 SGHTA, CDR2 FQGNSA. After removal of 5 bases from V and 6 bases from J, the junction contained 9 bases not matched to a gene. The CDR3 region is CASSPRTGGAFNEQFF. The CDR3 nucleotides read TGTGCCAGCAGCCCCCGGACAGGGGGCGCTTTCAATGAGCAGTTCTTC. The variable domain in full, with the rest retrieved from reference TRBV7-2 and TRBJ2-1, is GAGVSQSPSNKVTEKGKDVELRCDPISGHTALYWYRQSLGQGLEFLIYFQGNSAPDKSGLPSDRFSAERTGGSVSTLTIQRTQQEDSAVYLCASSPRTGGAFNEQFFGPGTRLTVL.

This clone has only a few counts. The chain combines TRBV9 with TRBJ1-4; a weak D match, TRBD1 (5 bases). CDR1 is SGDLS and CDR2 is YYNGEE in the germline V gene. The length of the CDR3 is 15 residues. Trimming left V 1 base short and J 4 bases short, with 11 bases between. The CDR3 here is CASSVSARDNEKLFF. The CDR3 region has the DNA TGTGCCAGCAGCGTATCGGCCAGGGATAATGAAAAACTGTTTTTT.

The chain combines TRBV11-2 with TRBJ1-1; TRBD1 matches 9 bases. The CDR3 loop spans 13 amino acids. Germline lookup yields CDR1 SGHAT and CDR2 FQNNGV. V trimming: 6 bases; J trimming: 4 bases; junction bases outside the gene matches: 3. The CDR3 loop reads CASRRTGVTEAFF. As DNA, the CDR3 is TGTGCCAGCAGGCGGACAGGGGTCACTGAAGCTTTCTTT.

In this sample, this clone turned up a few times. The rearrangement joins TRBV6-5 to TRBJ1-6; the D gene is possibly TRBD1 (5 bases). This CDR3 spans 14 amino acids. V was clipped by 7 bases and J by 9 bases, with 16 bases between them. Germline V gene data show CDR1 as MNHEY and CDR2 as SVGAGI. CDR3 residues: CASKRRQGGSPLHF. CDR3 nucleotides: TGTGCCAGCAAGCGTCGGCAGGGTGGTTCACCCCTCCACTTT.

The chain has TRBV6-2 or TRBV6-3 and TRBJ2-7; possibly TRBD2 for D (5 bases). CDR3 size: 14 residues. The ends were cut back, 5 bases at V and 4 bases at J, with 15 bases in the middle. The germline gives CDR1 MNHEY, CDR2 SVGEGT. This chain's CDR3 is CASSPSRGQYEQYF. The CDR3, as DNA: TGTGCCAGCAGTCCGTCTCGAGGGCAGTACGAGCAGTACTTC.

This chain links TRBV11-2 with TRBJ1-4, with D perhaps TRBD1 (6 bases). CDR1 SGHAT and CDR2 FQNNGV come from the germline V gene. CDR3 length: 15 amino acids. Trimming stripped 0 bases from V and 14 bases from J, with 19 bases between. CDR3: CASSLDPRGSIELFF. The CDR3 DNA sequence: TGTGCCAGCAGCTTAGATCCTAGGGGGAGCATCGAGCTGTTTTTT. The whole variable domain, filled in from reference TRBV11-2 and TRBJ1-4, reads EAGVAQSPRYKIIEKRQSVAFWCNPISGHATLYWYQQILGQGPKLLIQFQNNGVVDDSQLPKDRFSAERLKGVDSTLKIQPAKLEDSAVYLCASSLDPRGSIELFFGSGTQLSVL.

The chain has TRBV15 and TRBJ2-1, with 11 bases aligning to TRBD2. V shed 4 bases, J shed 6 bases, and the junction held 5 bases outside the gene matches. This CDR3 spans 15 amino acids. CDR1 is LNHNV, CDR2 YYDKDF, per germline (reference sequence). CDR3 sequence: CATSISSGGLNEQFF. The CDR3 bases are TGTGCCACCAGCATCTCTAGCGGGGGGCTCAATGAGCAGTTCTTC.

The V call is TRBV5-1, the J call TRBJ2-1, with a tentative D call TRBD1 (5 bases). V dropped 1 base and J dropped 9 bases, with 20 bases sitting between them. This CDR3 has 16 residues. CDR1 SGHRS and CDR2 YFSETQ come from the germline V gene. The CDR3 here is CASSLRGLSGSGEQFF. The DNA for the CDR3 is TGCGCCAGCAGCTTGAGGGGATTAAGTGGAAGTGGTGAGCAGTTCTTC.

CDR3 sequence reads: CASSLGTGALNTEAFF. The CDR3 nucleotides read TGTGCCAGCAGCTTAGGGACAGGGGCCCTGAACACTGAAGCTTTCTTT. The rearrangement joins TRBV11-1 to TRBJ1-1; 9 nucleotides agree with TRBD1. CDR1 SGHAT and CDR2 FQDESV come from the germline V gene (reference sequence). The CDR3 length is 16 residues. V dropped 1 base and J dropped 0; count of bases not matched to a gene: 3.

This sequence joins TRBV2 and TRBJ2-7; the match to TRBD2 covers 11 bases. The CDR3 is 14 residues long. In germline, CDR1 is SNHLY, CDR2 FYNNEI. Unmatched junction bases numbered 4, after V lost 6 bases and J lost 3 bases. In DNA form, the CDR3 reads TGTGCCAGCAGCAAGACTAGCGGGAACTACGAGCAGTACTTC. Protein sequence: CASSKTSGNYEQYF.

In its sample, this clone was seen a few times. This sequence joins TRBV7-2 and TRBJ1-3, with D unresolved. This CDR3 is built from 15 residues. Trimming left V 5 bases short and J 3 bases short, with 14 bases between. Per the germline V gene, CDR1 is SGHTA and CDR2 is FQGNSA. DNA for the CDR3: TGTGCCAGCAGCCCAGGAGGTGGCGGTGGAAACACCATATATTTT. Its translation is CASSPGGGGGNTIYF.

This clone was detected once. CDR3 residues: CASSSTTGGNTGELFF. The CDR3 nucleotides are TGTGCCAGCAGCTCCACGACAGGGGGCAACACCGGGGAGCTGTTTTTT. V is TRBV5-5 and J is TRBJ2-2; 10 bases agree with TRBD1. The CDR3 consists of 16 residues. CDR1 SGHKS and CDR2 YYEKEE come from the germline V gene (reference sequence). The trim removed 3 bases at V and 2 bases at J, leaving 4 bases unmatched. Supplemented by reference TRBV5-5 and TRBJ2-2, the full variable domain reads DAGVTQSPTHLIKTRGQQVTLRCSPISGHKSVSWYQQVLGQGPQFIFQYYEKEERGRGNFPDRFSARQFPNYSSELNVNALLLGDSALYLCASSSTTGGNTGELFFGEGSRLTVL.

This chain links TRBV5-1 with TRBJ2-3; the match to TRBD2 covers 10 bases. Germline V CDR1 and CDR2: SGHRS, YFSETQ. V lost 6 bases to trimming and J lost 4 bases; unmatched junction nucleotides: 14. There are 17 residues in the CDR3. The CDR3 is CASNPGTSAPDSDTQYF. For the CDR3, the DNA is TGCGCCAGCAACCCCGGGACTAGCGCCCCGGATTCAGATACGCAGTATTTT.

Here the CDR3 reads CASSTRQETQYF. Here the CDR3 DNA reads TGTGCCAGCAGCACTCGACAAGAGACCCAGTACTTC. V and J are TRBV7-8 and TRBJ2-5; no clear D gene. The CDR3 is 12 amino acids. The V and J ends lost 5 bases and 2 bases respectively, with 6 bases between them. CDR1 is SGHVS and CDR2 is FQNEAQ in the germline V gene.

The CDR3 nucleotides read TGTGCCAGCAGCTTAACTGCAGGGGCAAATTCACCCCTCCACTTT. Translating gives CASSLTAGANSPLHF. The gene calls are TRBV7-3 and TRBJ1-6; a weak D match, TRBD1 (6 bases). V was shortened by 0 bases and J by 7 bases, with 10 bases between the two germline ends. The length of the CDR3 is 15 residues. Germline assignment: CDR1 SGHTA and CDR2 FQGTGA.

The V and J genes are TRBV19 and TRBJ1-2; D is perhaps TRBD1 (5 bases). The CDR3 is made up of 17 amino acids. V shed 3 bases and J shed 5 bases, with 22 bases lying between them. CDR1 LNHDA and CDR2 SQIVND come from the germline V gene (reference sequence). The CDR3 DNA reads as TGTGCCAGTAGTATTTTATCGGGGGTGCAGGGCGCATATGGCTACACCTTC. It is translated as CASSILSGVQGAYGYTF.

The sample holds one count of this clone. The genes are TRBV11-3 and TRBJ2-2, with a tentative D call TRBD2 (6 bases). Deletions cut 1 base from V and 1 base from J, with 10 bases between. Germline V gene data show CDR1 as SGHNT and CDR2 as YENEEA. There are 16 residues in the CDR3. In nucleotides, the CDR3 is TGTGCCAGCAGCTTAGTAATCGGGGGGAACACCGGGGAGCTGTTTTTT. Translated, it gives CASSLVIGGNTGELFF.

This clone has just one count. The chain recombines TRBV11-1 with TRBJ1-5, with D perhaps matching TRBD1 (5 bases). Per germline, CDR1 SGHAT and CDR2 FQDESV (reference sequence). Trimming removed 2 bases from V and 7 bases from J, with 9 bases in between. The CDR3 runs to 13 residues. The CDR3 DNA follows: TGTGCCAGCAGCTTAAACAGGTTCCAGCCCCAGCATTTT. This codes for CASSLNRFQPQHF.

The rearrangement links TRBV6-5 to TRBJ1-1, with D maybe TRBD1 (6 bases). Trimming took 7 bases from V and 4 from J, leaving 13 bases between them. Germline V gene sequence: CDR1 MNHEY, CDR2 SVGAGI. The CDR3 spans 13 residues. The CDR3 spells CASTRGGSTEAFF. CDR3 in DNA: TGTGCCAGCACCAGGGGTGGAAGCACTGAAGCTTTCTTT.

The rearrangement joins TRBV5-4 to TRBJ2-2; D possibly corresponds to TRBD2 (5 bases). This CDR3 is 15 amino acids long. The germline V and J ends were trimmed by 6 bases and 0 bases, with 12 bases remaining between them. The germline V gene encodes CDR1 SGHNT and CDR2 YYREEE (reference sequence). The CDR3 DNA reads TGTGCCAGCATGAGCGGCGCCCCGAACACCGGGGAGCTGTTTTTT. Encoded protein: CASMSGAPNTGELFF.

This clone occurred a few times. The rearrangement uses TRBV5-4 and TRBJ2-1, with a tentative D call TRBD1 (6 bases). The length of the CDR3 is 13 residues. The V end lost 3 bases, the J end lost 5 bases, and 9 bases lay between the germline ends. Looked up from germline, CDR1 is SGHNT and CDR2 is YYREEE (reference sequence). The CDR3 reads CASSYTGNNEQFF. CDR3 DNA: TGTGCCAGCAGCTATACAGGGAACAATGAGCAGTTCTTC.

The chain carries TRBV10-3 and TRBJ2-7; TRBD2 might be the D (5 bases). Trimming cost V 0 bases and J 4 bases, with 16 bases left between them. The CDR3 covers 16 residues. Looked up from germline, CDR1 is ENHRY and CDR2 is SYGVKD. CDR3 residues: CAISESGFSRGYEQYF. CDR3 sequence (DNA): TGTGCCATCAGTGAGTCGGGATTCTCAAGAGGGTACGAGCAGTACTTC.